The rows below give T cell receptor beta chains drawn from one sample of a study of technical replicates of blood from a few donors. The method was immunoSEQ multiplex PCR; TCRdb's version includes in-frame clones alone and lacks a portion of them. The table lists some 74,000 clones, around 90% of them singletons. Material: T cells isolated from PBMCs. These receptors were collected from a human donor in good health. The conserved cysteine and the conserved F or W are not part of the CDR3 here. The size entry is marked missing in some rows and otherwise reads once, few, many or a size class.

TRBJ1-1	TRBV6-1	NA	ASSGQEVITEAF
TRBJ2-3	TRBV11-3	NA	ASSHHFLTSGNTDTQY
TRBJ2-6	TRBV9	NA	ASTPKGANVLT
TRBJ2-7	TRBV25-1	once	ASGEEQY
TRBJ2-1	TRBV12-5	NA	ASGRTSGSSIEQF
TRBJ2-1	TRBV7-2	NA	ASSSIWLTGFMYEQF
TRBJ1-3	TRBV19	few	ASSILPYQEYSGNTIY
TRBJ2-2	TRBV2	NA	ASRKTSGRSTGELF
TRBJ2-1	TRBV9	NA	ASSQGGSYNEQF
TRBJ2-3	TRBV5-1	NA	ASSPTSYRGTDTQY
TRBJ2-5	TRBV9	NA	ASSVEGGYIETQY
TRBJ1-5	TRBV27	NA	ASSLIGGSQPQH
TRBJ1-1	TRBV7-2	NA	ASSLPGDDTEAF
TRBJ1-1	TRBV6-5	NA	ASSYARGGRGEAF
TRBJ2-2	TRBV5-1	NA	ASSFRQGLYTGELF
TRBJ1-3	TRBV29-1	NA	SVGGRGSGNTIY
TRBJ2-5	TRBV7-9	NA	ASSFGLADPETQY
TRBJ2-1	TRBV27	NA	ASRIQGEVQF
TRBJ2-3	TRBV2	NA	ASRPSGGSTDTQY
TRBJ2-1	TRBV27	NA	ASSSNAGTGGSREQF
TRBJ2-7	TRBV4-3	NA	ASSHTYEQY
TRBJ1-2	TRBV10-3	NA	AISEDREFSGYT
TRBJ2-7	TRBV10-3	NA	AISAGQPYEQY
TRBJ1-2	TRBV19	NA	ASKGTGINYGYT
TRBJ2-1	TRBV7-8	NA	ASSLVHLGLAYNEQF
TRBJ1-5	TRBV5-6	NA	ASSPFFSNQPQH
TRBJ2-1	TRBV9	NA	ASSVGASGSSHEQF
TRBJ2-1	TRBV2	NA	ASRATTDYNEQF
TRBJ2-2	TRBV10-3	NA	ASGGLAENTGELF
TRBJ2-5	TRBV5-1	once	ASSAGASRETQY
TRBJ2-1	TRBV19	NA	ASSMQGTDYNEQF
TRBJ1-5	TRBV28	once	ASSIQAPHTQH
TRBJ1-2	TRBV5-1	NA	ASSPDSGGLEGYT
TRBJ1-1	TRBV5-5	NA	ASSSVLGGLNTEAF
TRBJ2-1	TRBV9	NA	ASKGGSSYNEQF
TRBJ2-7	TRBV6-1	NA	ASSEGRQAQWGEQY
TRBJ2-7	TRBV19	NA	ASSPQTGAGYAQY
TRBJ1-5	TRBV4-2	NA	ASSQEAGEYQPQH
TRBJ2-7	TRBV5-4	NA	ASSVQGIYEQY
TRBJ1-2	TRBV19	NA	ASTQQESLGYT
TRBJ1-5	TRBV11-2	NA	ASSLRSGVDQPQH
TRBJ1-5	TRBV6-1	NA	ASSEAWGGVQPQH
TRBJ2-7	TRBV19	NA	ASNSPGGSTSYEQY
TRBJ2-7	TRBV19	NA	ATGLAGDYEQY
TRBJ2-7	TRBV4-3	NA	ASSQDPGEKQY
TRBJ2-7	TRBV15	NA	ATSRDRSGSYEQY
TRBJ1-5	TRBV2	NA	ASSDRELNQPQH
TRBJ1-4	TRBV27	NA	ASTPLGQGNEKLF
TRBJ1-5	TRBV19	NA	ASSPTGLQPQH
TRBJ1-1	TRBV27	NA	ASISGWNTEAF
TRBJ2-5	TRBV19	NA	ASTKGQGKETQY
TRBJ1-2	TRBV10-1	NA	ASSESTGYGYT
TRBJ2-2	TRBV5-1	NA	ASSLGRTNTGELF
TRBJ1-2	TRBV2	NA	ASRTGNYGYT
TRBJ1-6	TRBV7-9	NA	ASSEEPGQSSYNSPLH
TRBJ2-5	TRBV12-5	NA	ASGLFSGRETQY
TRBJ2-7	TRBV27	NA	ASSWRQAYEQY
TRBJ2-5	TRBV30	NA	AWSVLRGRETQY
TRBJ1-1	TRBV6-5	NA	ASSPNLNTEAF